Reported below is one T cell receptor beta chain. Antigen specificity is unknown. The germline CDR1 and CDR2 sequences are SGHAT and FQNNGV. The V gene lost 3 bases and the J gene lost 1 base, with 16 bases spanning the gap. This CDR3 spans 16 amino acids. The treatment here: approximately 10-day PBMC culture with coronavirus spike peptide pools or control peptides (ViraFEST assay). This sample is drawn from a study of vaccination and CD4 T cells after COVID-19. Sequence data for DNA of cultured CD4+ T cells were generated by the Oncomine TCR Beta short-read assay. TCRdb used MiXCR to reprocess the PCR reads, holding one entry per CDR3 protein. The sample includes 13,000 or so distinct CDR3 sequences, roughly 70% seen only once; the top ten take roughly 30%.

The sample comprised CD4+ T cells from blood, cultured in vitro. This clonotype was obtained from a human donor who had recovered from COVID-19. The V gene is TRBV11-2, the J gene TRBJ2-7; either TRBD1 or TRBD2 may supply D (5 bases each). CDR3 region: CASSFKGTGWSYEQYF. The CDR3 bases are TGTGCCAGCAGCTTCAAGGGGACGGGTTGGTCCTACGAGCAGTACTTC.